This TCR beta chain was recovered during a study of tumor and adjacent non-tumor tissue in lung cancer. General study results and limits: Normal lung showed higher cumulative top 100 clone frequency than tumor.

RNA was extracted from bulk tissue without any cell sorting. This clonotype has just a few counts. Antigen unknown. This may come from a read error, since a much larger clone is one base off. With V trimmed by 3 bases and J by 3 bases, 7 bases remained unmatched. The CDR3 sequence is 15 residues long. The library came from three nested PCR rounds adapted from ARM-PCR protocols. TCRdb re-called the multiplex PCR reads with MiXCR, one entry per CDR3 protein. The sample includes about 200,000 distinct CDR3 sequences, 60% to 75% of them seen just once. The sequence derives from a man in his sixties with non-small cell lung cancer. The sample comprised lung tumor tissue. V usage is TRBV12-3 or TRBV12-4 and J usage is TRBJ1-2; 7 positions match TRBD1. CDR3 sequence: CASSFGDRADYGYTF. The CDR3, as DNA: TGTGCCAGCAGTTTTGGGGACAGAGCTGACTATGGCTACACCTTC.